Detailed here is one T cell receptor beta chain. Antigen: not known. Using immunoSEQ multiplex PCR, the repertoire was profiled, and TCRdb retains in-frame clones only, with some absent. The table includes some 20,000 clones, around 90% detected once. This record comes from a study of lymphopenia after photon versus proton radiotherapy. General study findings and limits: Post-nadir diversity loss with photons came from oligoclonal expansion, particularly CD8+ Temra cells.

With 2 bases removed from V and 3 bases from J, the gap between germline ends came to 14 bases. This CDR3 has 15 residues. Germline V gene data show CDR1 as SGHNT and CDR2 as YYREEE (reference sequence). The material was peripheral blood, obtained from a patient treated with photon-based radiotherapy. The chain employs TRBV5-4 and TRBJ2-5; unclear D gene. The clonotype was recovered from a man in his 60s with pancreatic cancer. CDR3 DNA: TGTGCCAGCAGCTTAGGTGGGAATACTAAAGAGACCCAGTACTTC. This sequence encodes CASSLGGNTKETQYF. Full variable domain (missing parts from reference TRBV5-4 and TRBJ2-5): ETGVTQSPTHLIKTRGQQVTLRCSSQSGHNTVSWYQQALGQGPQFIFQYYREEENGRGNFPPRFSGLQFPNYSSELNVNALELDDSALYLCASSLGGNTKETQYFGPGTRLLVL.